These 12 T cell receptor beta chains were all obtained from the same sample, sequenced in a study of response to subunit inactivated influenza vaccine. Each CDR3 protein gets one entry after TCRdb re-called the RT-PCR reads with MiXCR. The data hold more than 400,000 distinct CDR3 sequences, with approximately 7.3% observed a single time. Sequenced material: PBMCs from blood, taken approximately 25 months after vaccination. The source is a man in his fifties or sixties who received an inactivated influenza vaccine.

V and J are TRBV24-1 and TRBJ2-1, with TRBD2 matching 13 bases. CDR3 length: 16 residues. J was trimmed by 7 bases and V by 3 bases; bases with no gene match: 5. Germline values: CDR1 KGHDR, CDR2 SFDVKD. CDR3 sequence: CATSDGGLAGVNEQFF. CDR3 DNA: TGTGCCACCAGTGATGGAGGACTAGCGGGAGTTAATGAGCAGTTCTTC.

This clonotype has at least ten counts. The rearrangement joins TRBV6-2 or TRBV6-3 to TRBJ2-1; 9 nucleotides agree with TRBD2. The V segment lost 0 bases and the J segment 8 bases; nucleotides outside the gene matches: 11. CDR1 and CDR2 from the germline V gene are MNHEY and SVGEGT. There are 17 residues in the CDR3. CDR3 coding DNA: TGTGCCAGCAGTTACTCGAAGTTTGGTAGCGGGAGTCATGAGCAGTTCTTC. This codes for CASSYSKFGSGSHEQFF.

This clonotype has at least ten counts. The V call is TRBV11-1, the J call TRBJ2-1; 10 nucleotides match TRBD2. The germline V gene encodes CDR1 SGHAT and CDR2 FQDESV (reference sequence). Losses at the gene ends were 1 base for V and 3 bases for J; bases not matched to a gene: 15. CDR3 length: 20 residues. DNA for the CDR3: TGTGCCAGCAGCTTAGGGCGGGTAGCGGGGGGACCCCCGCGCTACAATGAGCAGTTCTTC. The encoded protein is CASSLGRVAGGPPRYNEQFF.

This clonotype was counted only a few times. The chain is built from TRBV21-1 and TRBJ2-1. TRBV21-1 is a pseudogene. The CDR3 is made up of 14 amino acids. The CDR3 loop reads CASSVRTSYNEQFF. The CDR3 nucleotides are TGTGCCAGCAGCGTTAGGACTTCTTACAATGAGCAGTTCTTC.

This clonotype was counted only a few times. This rearrangement joins TRBV9 to TRBJ2-7, with 7 bases lining up with TRBD1. The germline CDR1 and CDR2 sequences are SGDLS and YYNGEE. The CDR3 loop spans 15 amino acids. V lost 3 bases and J lost 3; bases outside the gene matches: 9. The CDR3 loop reads CASSESIDRDYEQYF. CDR3 bases: TGTGCCAGCAGCGAGTCTATAGACAGGGACTACGAGCAGTACTTC.

V and J are TRBV2 and TRBJ1-1, with D possibly matching TRBD1 (6 bases). The CDR3 has 13 residues. CDR1 is SNHLY, CDR2 FYNNEI, per germline. Deletions cut 8 bases from V and 5 bases from J, with 15 bases between. The CDR3 nucleotides read TGTGCCAGCTACAGGGTTGGTAGAACTGAAGCTTTCTTT. It translates to CASYRVGRTEAFF.

This clonotype has at least ten counts. V is TRBV24-1 and J is TRBJ2-2; D possibly uses TRBD1 or TRBD2 (6 bases each). Germline assignment: CDR1 KGHDR and CDR2 SFDVKD. This CDR3 region has 14 residues. V lost 5 bases and J lost 6, with 12 bases in between. The DNA for the CDR3 is TGTGCCACCAGTGTCCGGGGGCAGGCCGGGGAGCTGTTTTTT. Translated: CATSVRGQAGELFF.

The chain recombines TRBV29-1 with TRBJ2-2; no definite D call. Trimming cost V 7 bases and J 0 bases, with 9 bases left between them. Germline V lookup: CDR1 SQVTM, CDR2 ANQGSEA. CDR3 length: 13 amino acids. The CDR3, as DNA: TGCAGCGCCGAGCGCGCGAACACCGGGGAGCTGTTTTTT. Translation gives CSAERANTGELFF.

The gene calls are TRBV28 and TRBJ2-1; no reliable D call. V was trimmed by 6 bases and J by 8 bases, leaving 17 bases between them. Germline CDR1 and CDR2: MDHEN and SYDVKM. The CDR3 spans 14 residues. The DNA for the CDR3 is TGTGCCAGCAGCCGCCATCGGACGCTCGATGAGCAGTTCTTC. Encoded protein: CASSRHRTLDEQFF. The full variable domain, in which reference TRBV28 and TRBJ2-1 provide the parts outside the CDR3, is DVKVTQSSRYLVKRTGEKVFLECVQDMDHENMFWYRQDPGLGLRLIYFSYDVKMKEKGDIPEGYSVSREKKERFSLILESASTNQTSMYLCASSRHRTLDEQFFGPGTRLTVL.

This clonotype has a handful of counts. The rearrangement links TRBV7-2 to TRBJ2-7, with 9 bases matching TRBD2. With 3 bases clipped from V and 6 bases from J, the junction kept 3 bases outside the gene matches. The CDR3 extends over 13 amino acids. Per the germline V gene, CDR1 is SGHTA and CDR2 is FQGNSA. The CDR3 here is CASSLREGREQYF. The CDR3 DNA sequence: TGTGCCAGCAGCTTGCGGGAGGGCCGCGAGCAGTACTTC. The full variable domain, its missing parts supplied by reference TRBV7-2 and TRBJ2-7, is GAGVSQSPSNKVTEKGKDVELRCDPISGHTALYWYRQSLGQGLEFLIYFQGNSAPDKSGLPSDRFSAERTGGSVSTLTIQRTQQEDSAVYLCASSLREGREQYFGPGTRLTVT.

The chain links TRBV18 to TRBJ2-1; 10 nucleotides align to TRBD1. The V gene end was trimmed by 2 bases and the J gene end by 9 bases; junction bases not matched to a gene: 1. The CDR3 totals 13 residues. Germline values: CDR1 KGHSH, CDR2 LQKENI. CDR3 protein: CASSPGQGGEQFF. The CDR3 DNA sequence: TGTGCCAGCTCACCAGGACAGGGGGGTGAGCAGTTCTTC.

This clonotype has only one observation. This chain connects TRBV6-2 or TRBV6-3 to TRBJ2-7; 7 nucleotides align to TRBD1. The CDR3 covers 16 residues. Germline CDR1 is MNHEY and CDR2 is SVGEGT. With 6 bases clipped from V and 0 bases from J, the junction kept 11 bases outside the gene matches. The CDR3 loop reads CASSGDRRWSSYEQYF. The CDR3 nucleotides read TGTGCCAGCAGCGGGGACAGACGGTGGAGCTCCTACGAGCAGTACTTC.